A single sample gave rise to the 11 T cell receptor beta chains below, sequenced in a study of T cells after yellow fever vaccination. TCRdb called the 5' RACE reads again in MiXCR, with one record for every CDR3 protein. The table has about 310,000 distinct CDR3 sequences, 3.6% seen once; the top ten hold around 24%. This material consisted of PBMCs, taken on the day of the yellow fever booster vaccination. Receptor source: a man between 18 and 29 years old who received the YFV17D yellow fever vaccine.

The sample holds many counts of this clonotype. The V and J genes are TRBV4-1 and TRBJ2-2; 7 positions match TRBD1. V lost 2 bases to trimming and J lost 7 bases; unmatched junction nucleotides: 19. The V gene's germline CDR1 is MGHRA and CDR2 YSYEKL. This CDR3 is built from 19 residues. In DNA form, the CDR3 reads TGCGCCAGCAGCCAATCCCTTACAGGGGACGACGTCGGGGTCGGGGAGCTGTTTTTT. Translation: CASSQSLTGDDVGVGELFF.

This clonotype was seen a handful of times. The genes are TRBV19 and TRBJ2-4, with D unclear. V was trimmed by 3 bases and J by 0 bases, leaving 15 bases between them. The CDR3 is 17 amino acids. Per germline, CDR1 LNHDA and CDR2 SQIVND (reference sequence). The CDR3 sequence is CASSIREIELAKNIQYF. The CDR3 nucleotides are TGTGCCAGTAGTATCCGAGAGATCGAATTAGCCAAAAACATTCAGTACTTC.

This clonotype was detected many times. The chain joins TRBV7-9 to TRBJ2-7; either TRBD1 or TRBD2 may supply D (5 bases each). Germline V gene lookup returns CDR1 SEHNR and CDR2 FQNEAQ (reference sequence). The length of the CDR3 is 13 residues. The germline V and J ends were trimmed by 5 bases and 3 bases, with 11 bases remaining between them. CDR3 in DNA: TGTGCCAGCAGCACGGGACGGAGCTACGAGCAGTACTTC. It codes for CASSTGRSYEQYF.

The sample holds a few counts of this clonotype. This chain uses TRBV12-3 or TRBV12-4 with TRBJ1-5, with D hard to call. Trimming removed 4 bases at V and 0 bases at J, with 10 bases between. The CDR3 extends over 15 amino acids. The CDR3 reads CASSYESNSNQPQHF. CDR3 coding DNA: TGTGCCAGCAGTTATGAGTCAAATAGCAATCAGCCCCAGCATTTT.

This clonotype came up many times. This chain links TRBV11-1 with TRBJ2-7, with 7 bases lining up with TRBD2. Per germline, CDR1 SGHAT and CDR2 FQDESV (reference sequence). The CDR3 length is 13 residues. The J segment lost 12 bases and the V segment lost 1 base, leaving 9 bases of the junction unmatched. The CDR3 is CASSLEGGGTTYV. Written as DNA, the CDR3 is TGTGCCAGCAGCTTAGAAGGCGGGGGAACGACGTACGTC.

The V call is TRBV5-1, the J call TRBJ2-3, with D perhaps TRBD1 or TRBD2 (5 bases each). The V gene lost 0 bases and the J gene lost 0 bases, with 8 bases spanning the gap. Germline CDR1 is SGHRS and CDR2 is YFSETQ. The CDR3 covers 15 residues. The CDR3 nucleotides read TGCGCCAGCAGCTTGGCGGGGCCGAGCACAGATACGCAGTATTTT. This encodes CASSLAGPSTDTQYF.

This clonotype was seen only a few times. The rearrangement joins TRBV11-2 to TRBJ2-5; D is ambiguous. Trimming took off 2 bases at V and 4 bases at J, with 11 bases between the two ends. The CDR3 totals 14 residues. CDR1 is SGHAT and CDR2 is FQNNGV in the germline V gene. The CDR3 DNA reads TGTGCCAGCAGCTTAATCTCCTGGCGAGAGACCCAGTACTTC. Translating it yields CASSLISWRETQYF.

This clonotype came up many times. The chain is built from TRBV6-5 and TRBJ1-4, with TRBD1 as a possible D gene (5 bases). Germline assignment: CDR1 MNHEY and CDR2 SVGAGI. The CDR3 has 13 amino acids. The V end was cut by 5 bases, the J end by 5 bases, with 9 bases between. In DNA form, the CDR3 reads TGTGCCAGCAGTCGGGACGTGAATGAAAAACTGTTTTTT. This gives the protein CASSRDVNEKLFF.

This clonotype was counted many times. V and J are TRBV5-1 and TRBJ2-7; D not certain. The length of the CDR3 is 13 residues. Germline loops: CDR1 SGHRS, CDR2 YFSETQ. The ends were cut back, 7 bases at V and 6 bases at J, with 17 bases in the middle. CDR3 sequence: CASGSWGGLEQYV. The CDR3 region has the DNA TGCGCCAGCGGCTCGTGGGGTGGGCTCGAGCAGTACGTC.

This clonotype occurred many times. This chain links TRBV5-1 with TRBJ2-7; no reliable D call. The CDR3 has 14 amino acids. V was pared by 5 bases and J by 0 bases, with 12 bases between. Germline V CDR1 and CDR2: SGHRS, YFSETQ. The CDR3 protein is CASSPVGSSYEQYF. The CDR3 coding sequence is TGCGCCAGCAGTCCGGTGGGAAGCTCCTACGAGCAGTACTTC.

This clonotype was picked up a small number of times. The chain is built from TRBV11-1 and TRBJ2-2; D is ambiguous. Germline values: CDR1 SGHAT, CDR2 FQDESV (reference sequence). Deletions cut 4 bases from V and 2 bases from J, with 23 bases between. The CDR3 runs to 19 residues. The CDR3 loop is CASSSLFVVGHTNTGELFF. DNA for the CDR3: TGTGCCAGCAGCTCCCTTTTCGTGGTCGGGCACACAAACACCGGGGAGCTGTTTTTT.